Following are 30 T cell receptor beta chains from one sample sequenced in a study of cytomegalovirus exposure and HLA in healthy donors. Repertoires were generated with immunoSEQ multiplex PCR, while TCRdb's copy carries only in-frame clones and drops some. This table holds tens of thousands of clones, around 96% found once. Sequenced sample: PBMCs. All receptors derive from a woman under 30 in good health and CMV-seropositive.

V usage is TRBV5-1 and J usage is TRBJ2-4; D call uncertain. V lost 1 base, J lost 8 bases, and 10 bases lay in between. This CDR3 is built from 13 residues. CDR1 is SGHRS and CDR2 is YFSETQ in the germline V gene. Here the CDR3 DNA reads TGCGCCAGCAGCTTGATCCCTGGAGACATTCAGTACTTC. This gives the protein CASSLIPGDIQYF.

The chain combines TRBV6-1 with TRBJ1-5; the D gene is possibly TRBD1 (5 bases). Germline CDR1 MNHNS, CDR2 SASEGT. This CDR3 contains 11 residues. V lost 8 bases to trimming and J lost 6 bases, with 8 bases between them. CDR3 region: CASGGVQPQHF. The CDR3 DNA follows: TGTGCCAGCGGAGGGGTTCAGCCCCAGCATTTT.

The chain joins TRBV29-1 to TRBJ2-7, with TRBD1 as a possible D gene (6 bases). This CDR3 contains 17 residues. Trimming stripped 3 bases from V and 3 bases from J, with 24 bases between. The germline gives CDR1 SQVTM, CDR2 ANQGSEA. The chain's CDR3 is CSVDRPTMSSDSYEQYF. CDR3 in DNA: TGCAGCGTTGATAGGCCCACGATGAGTTCGGACAGCTACGAGCAGTACTTC.

This chain joins TRBV5-1 and TRBJ2-7, with 7 bases that match TRBD2. With 1 base clipped from V and 5 bases from J, the junction kept 9 bases outside the gene matches. The CDR3 is 15 amino acids. The germline V gene encodes CDR1 SGHRS and CDR2 YFSETQ. The CDR3 sequence is CASSLLGLPGDEQYF. DNA for the CDR3: TGCGCCAGCAGCTTGCTGGGACTACCCGGAGACGAGCAGTACTTC.

This clone was observed a single time. The chain joins TRBV27 to TRBJ2-3; possibly TRBD1 for D (6 bases). The CDR3 covers 14 residues. Per the germline V gene, CDR1 is MNHEY and CDR2 is SMNVEV (reference sequence). V was cut by 3 bases and J by 4 bases, with 11 bases left in between. The CDR3 loop is CASSFLKGADTQYF. CDR3 DNA sequence: TGTGCCAGCAGTTTCTTAAAGGGGGCAGATACGCAGTATTTT.

This rearrangement joins TRBV11-2 to TRBJ2-3; 9 bases map to TRBD2. Germline V CDR1 and CDR2: SGHAT, FQNNGV. The V segment lost 5 bases and the J segment 7 bases; nucleotides outside the gene matches: 13. This CDR3 is built from 16 residues. In DNA form, the CDR3 reads TGTGCCAGCAGCCTACCGGTTAGCGGGAGTTTACATACGCAGTATTTT. Translated, it gives CASSLPVSGSLHTQYF.

The V and J genes are TRBV4-3 and TRBJ2-1; TRBD2 matches 10 bases. CDR1 is LGHNA and CDR2 is YSLEER in the germline V gene. This CDR3 contains 16 residues. V trimming: 1 base; J trimming: 7 bases; junction bases outside the gene matches: 7. CDR3 nucleotides: TGCGCCAGCAGCCAAGTTGTAGCGGGAGGTAGTAATGAGCAGTTCTTC. Protein product: CASSQVVAGGSNEQFF.

A single count supports this clone. V usage is TRBV7-2 and J usage is TRBJ2-2; D not resolved. V lost 5 bases to trimming and J lost 5 bases, with 18 bases between them. CDR1 and CDR2 (germline): SGHTA, FQGNSA. The CDR3 totals 16 residues. CDR3 in amino acids: CASSQPLRSYTGELFF. Here the CDR3 DNA reads TGTGCCAGCAGCCAGCCACTGCGGTCGTATACCGGGGAGCTGTTTTTT.

The chain is built from TRBV27 and TRBJ2-3; 12 bases are a match to TRBD1. Germline V gene sequence: CDR1 MNHEY, CDR2 SMNVEV (reference sequence). After removal of 9 bases from V and 8 bases from J, the junction contained 12 bases not matched to a gene. The CDR3 sequence is 15 residues long. Here the CDR3 reads CASQPGQGAKSTQYF. The CDR3 region has the DNA TGTGCCAGTCAACCGGGACAGGGGGCGAAGAGTACGCAGTATTTT.

V is TRBV7-2 and J is TRBJ2-1; 13 bases are shared with TRBD2. The CDR3 has 19 amino acids. The junction had 17 bases not matched to a gene; V was cut back by 4 bases and J by 8 bases. CDR1 and CDR2 from the germline V gene are SGHTA and FQGNSA. CDR3 sequence: CASSSRDRPGLAGAHEQFF. In DNA form, the CDR3 reads TGTGCCAGCAGCTCCAGGGACCGACCTGGACTAGCGGGAGCACATGAGCAGTTCTTC.

The V gene is TRBV19, the J gene TRBJ1-4, with 7 bases that match TRBD1. J lost 8 bases, V lost 4 bases, and 10 bases had no gene match. CDR3 length: 15 residues. The V gene's germline CDR1 is LNHDA and CDR2 SQIVND (reference sequence). This CDR3 is CASSKWKGAAEKLFF. The CDR3 region has the DNA TGTGCCAGTAGTAAATGGAAGGGGGCTGCCGAAAAACTGTTTTTT.

The chain recombines TRBV7-3 with TRBJ2-1; 8 nucleotides line up with TRBD1. Trimming took 2 bases from V and 5 from J; bases not matched to a gene: 2. Germline V gives CDR1 SGHTA, CDR2 FQGTGA. This CDR3 spans 14 amino acids. CDR3 sequence: CASSLGQGNNEQFF. The CDR3 DNA sequence: TGTGCCAGCAGCTTAGGACAGGGAAACAATGAGCAGTTCTTC.

This chain joins TRBV15 and TRBJ2-5, with 14 bases identical to TRBD2. With V trimmed by 1 base and J by 5 bases, 9 bases remained unmatched. From germline, CDR1 is LNHNV and CDR2 YYDKDF (reference sequence). The CDR3 runs 18 residues. In DNA form, the CDR3 reads TGTGCCACCAGCAGAGCCGGCAGGACTAGCGGGAGGATGGAGACCCAGTACTTC. It encodes CATSRAGRTSGRMETQYF.

The V and J genes are TRBV28 and TRBJ1-1; possible D gene TRBD1, 6 bases. The ends were cut back, 6 bases at V and 0 bases at J, with 14 bases in the middle. The CDR3 has 15 residues. The germline gives CDR1 MDHEN, CDR2 SYDVKM. CDR3 nucleotide sequence: TGTGCCAGCAGGGTGGACAGAGCCTTGAACACTGAAGCTTTCTTT. The encoded protein is CASRVDRALNTEAFF.

CDR3 sequence: CASKRGASGDEQYF. CDR3 DNA: TGTGCCAGCAAGCGTGGGGCTAGCGGAGACGAGCAGTACTTC. The chain combines TRBV2 with TRBJ2-7; 7 positions match TRBD2. The CDR3 has 14 amino acids. With 7 bases clipped from V and 5 bases from J, the junction kept 11 bases outside the gene matches. From germline, CDR1 is SNHLY and CDR2 FYNNEI.

CDR3 in amino acids: CASSTQFLRDRGQGNQPQHF. CDR3 bases: TGTGCCAGTAGTACTCAATTCCTCCGGGACAGGGGGCAGGGCAATCAGCCCCAGCATTTT. This rearrangement joins TRBV19 to TRBJ1-5; 12 positions agree with TRBD1. V lost 4 bases and J lost 2; bases outside the gene matches: 15. Germline V gene data show CDR1 as LNHDA and CDR2 as SQIVND (reference sequence). This CDR3 is built from 20 residues.

The genes are TRBV7-2 and TRBJ2-1, with TRBD2 matching 11 bases. CDR1 is SGHTA, CDR2 FQGNSA, per germline. After removal of 4 bases from V and 2 bases from J, the junction contained 4 bases not matched to a gene. The CDR3 extends over 16 amino acids. The chain's CDR3 is CASSSPGLAAYNEQFF. CDR3 sequence (DNA): TGTGCCAGCAGCTCCCCGGGACTAGCGGCCTACAATGAGCAGTTCTTC.

The V and J genes are TRBV29-1 and TRBJ2-1, with TRBD2 identical over 9 bases. The CDR3 extends over 14 amino acids. CDR1 and CDR2 (germline): SQVTM, ANQGSEA. For the CDR3, the DNA is TGCAGTACGACCGGGACTAGCATTCGGGGTGAGCAGTTCTTC. Translated, it gives CSTTGTSIRGEQFF.

CDR3 coding DNA: TGTGCCAGCAGATCCGGGACTAGCGGGAGGGGTTCGGATGAGCAGTTCTTC. Its protein is CASRSGTSGRGSDEQFF. V gene TRBV5-4 combines with J gene TRBJ2-1, with 16 bases that match TRBD2. The CDR3 is 17 residues long. Trimming cost V 5 bases and J 8 bases; bases outside gene matches: 10. Germline values: CDR1 SGHNT, CDR2 YYREEE (reference sequence).

V usage is TRBV5-1 and J usage is TRBJ2-3; 8 bases agree with TRBD2. Germline-derived CDR1 and CDR2 are SGHRS and YFSETQ. The trim removed 0 bases at V and 3 bases at J, leaving 3 bases unmatched. This CDR3 is 15 amino acids long. The chain's CDR3 is CASSLAGGATDTQYF. The CDR3 DNA reads as TGCGCCAGCAGCTTGGCCGGGGGGGCAACAGATACGCAGTATTTT. Full variable domain (remainder filled in from reference TRBV5-1 and TRBJ2-3): KAGVTQTPRYLIKTRGQQVTLSCSPISGHRSVSWYQQTPGQGLQFLFEYFSETQRNKGNFPGRFSGRQFSNSRSEMNVSTLELGDSALYLCASSLAGGATDTQYFGPGTRLTVL.

The rearrangement links TRBV7-6 to TRBJ2-3; 7 positions agree with TRBD2. CDR3 size: 16 residues. Looked up from germline, CDR1 is SGHVS and CDR2 is FNYEAQ. The J segment lost 0 bases and the V segment lost 5 bases, leaving 8 bases of the junction unmatched. In DNA, the CDR3 is TGTGCCAGCAGCCCCGGGCTAGCGGCTAGCACAGATACGCAGTATTTT. Its protein is CASSPGLAASTDTQYF.

The chain links TRBV11-2 to TRBJ2-7, with 8 positions matching TRBD2. Trimming removed 4 bases from V and 3 bases from J; junction bases left unmatched: 11. The CDR3 is 16 residues long. Germline V CDR1 and CDR2: SGHAT, FQNNGV. The CDR3 coding sequence is TGTGCCAGCAGCTCCCATCGGGGACTAGTAGACTACGAGCAGTACTTC. It encodes CASSSHRGLVDYEQYF. Drawing the rest from reference TRBV11-2 and TRBJ2-7, the complete variable domain is EAGVAQSPRYKIIEKRQSVAFWCNPISGHATLYWYQQILGQGPKLLIQFQNNGVVDDSQLPKDRFSAERLKGVDSTLKIQPAKLEDSAVYLCASSSHRGLVDYEQYFGPGTRLTVT.

V is TRBV30 and J is TRBJ2-2, with 7 bases that match TRBD1. Germline CDR1 GTSNPN, CDR2 SVGIG (reference sequence). CDR3 length: 16 residues. V dropped 0 bases and J dropped 1; count of bases not matched to a gene: 5. The CDR3, as DNA: TGTGCCTGGAGTGTAAGGGGGCTTTTGAACACCGGGGAGCTGTTTTTT. Protein sequence: CAWSVRGLLNTGELFF.

The genes are TRBV6-4 and TRBJ2-7, with 7 bases identical to TRBD2. Trimming took 6 bases from V and 2 from J; bases not matched to a gene: 7. Germline V gene lookup returns CDR1 MRHNA and CDR2 SNTAGT. This CDR3 has 14 residues. The DNA for the CDR3 is TGTGCCAGCAGGGCTAAAGGACTAGCCTACGAGCAGTACTTC. Translation gives CASRAKGLAYEQYF.

The rearrangement uses TRBV4-1 and TRBJ2-2; 11 bases map to TRBD2. J gave up 7 bases and V 6 bases, and 13 bases lay outside the gene matches. This CDR3 is 17 amino acids long. CDR1 MGHRA and CDR2 YSYEKL come from the germline V gene. The CDR3 region is CASRLAGGLVVGGELFF. The CDR3 DNA is TGCGCCAGCAGGTTAGCGGGAGGGCTGGTAGTCGGCGGGGAGCTGTTTTTT.

The CDR3 bases are TGTGCCAGCAGCCTACAGGGCGCGAGCACAGATACGCAGTATTTT. Its translation: CASSLQGASTDTQYF. The V gene is TRBV5-6, the J gene TRBJ2-3, with a possible D match to TRBD1 (6 bases). The ends were cut back, 4 bases at V and 0 bases at J, with 12 bases in the middle. Germline loops: CDR1 SGHDT, CDR2 YYEEEE. The CDR3 contains 15 residues.

The J gene is TRBJ2-2, the V gene TRBV30; D remains unclear. Germline V gene sequence: CDR1 GTSNPN, CDR2 SVGIG (reference sequence). V was clipped by 4 bases and J by 0 bases, with 9 bases between them. The CDR3 sequence is 14 residues long. CDR3 sequence (DNA): TGTGCCTGGAACGCTATCGCGAACACCGGGGAGCTGTTTTTT. This codes for CAWNAIANTGELFF.

Of note for this clone: The junction departs from the called germline gene at one end, perhaps through a read error. V and J are TRBV7-7 and TRBJ1-4, with D possibly TRBD1 on 6 matching bases. Germline-derived CDR1 and CDR2 are SSHAT and FNYEAQ (reference sequence). The CDR3 spans 14 residues. The CDR3: CASSRGHYPEKLFF. CDR3 bases: TGTGCTAGCAGCAGGGGACACTACCCTGAAAAACTGTTTTTT.

Note on this clone: Its ends do not fully match the called genes, so a read error is possible. The gene calls are TRBV7-7 and TRBJ2-6; 10 bases line up with TRBD2. Germline V gene data show CDR1 as SSHAT and CDR2 as FNYEAQ (reference sequence). The CDR3 is made up of 18 amino acids. This CDR3 reads CASSFVLAGVSGANVLTF. The CDR3 DNA reads as TGTGCTAGCAGCTTCGTTCTAGCGGGAGTCAGTGGGGCCAACGTCCTGACTTTC.

V and J are TRBV5-5 and TRBJ2-7; 8 bases line up with TRBD2. The trim removed 1 base at V and 0 bases at J, leaving 3 bases unmatched. The CDR3 has 15 amino acids. CDR1 and CDR2 from the germline V gene are SGHKS and YYEKEE (reference sequence). The CDR3 protein is CASSLTSGSSYEQYF. CDR3 nucleotide sequence: TGTGCCAGCAGCTTGACTAGCGGTAGCTCCTACGAGCAGTACTTC.